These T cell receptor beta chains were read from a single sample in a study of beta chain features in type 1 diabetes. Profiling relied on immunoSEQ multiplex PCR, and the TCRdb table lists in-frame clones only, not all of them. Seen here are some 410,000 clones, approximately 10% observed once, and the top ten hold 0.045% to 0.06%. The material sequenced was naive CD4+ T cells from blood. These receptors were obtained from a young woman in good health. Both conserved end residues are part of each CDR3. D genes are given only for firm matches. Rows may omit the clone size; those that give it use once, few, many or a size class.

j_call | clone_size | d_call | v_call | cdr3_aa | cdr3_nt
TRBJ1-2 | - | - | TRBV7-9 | CASSLDLRGNGYTF | TGTGCCAGCAGCTTAGACCTCCGGGGTAATGGCTACACCTTC
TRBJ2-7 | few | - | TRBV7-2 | CASSLIPGYEQYF | TGTGCCAGCAGCTTAATTCCCGGCTACGAGCAGTACTTC
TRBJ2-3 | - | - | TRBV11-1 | CASSGGKRSSTDTQYF | TGTGCCAGCAGCGGAGGAAAGCGGTCTAGCACAGATACGCAGTATTTT
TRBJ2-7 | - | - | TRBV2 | CASSDNPGPYEQYF | TGTGCCAGCAGTGATAACCCTGGGCCCTACGAGCAGTACTTC
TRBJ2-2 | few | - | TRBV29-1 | CSVEGTTNTGELFF | TGCAGCGTTGAAGGGACTACGAACACCGGGGAGCTGTTTTTT
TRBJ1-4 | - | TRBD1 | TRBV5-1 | CASSLRDREKLFF | TGCGCCAGCAGCCTCCGGGACAGAGAAAAACTGTTTTTT
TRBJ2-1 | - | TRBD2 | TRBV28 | CASSLSRWGTTGNEQFF | TGTGCCAGCAGTTTAAGTCGGTGGGGGACTACGGGCAATGAGCAGTTCTTC
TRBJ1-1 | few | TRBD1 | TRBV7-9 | CASSRGQTNTEAFF | TGTGCCAGCAGCCGGGGACAGACGAACACTGAAGCTTTCTTT
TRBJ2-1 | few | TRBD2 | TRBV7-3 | CASSLGTSGGRQFF | TGTGCCAGCAGCCTCGGGACTAGCGGGGGACGGCAGTTCTTC
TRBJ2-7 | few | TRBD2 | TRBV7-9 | CASSSTDGLDLYEQYF | TGTGCCAGCAGCTCCACGGACGGACTAGATTTGTACGAGCAGTACTTC
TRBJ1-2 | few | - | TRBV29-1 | CSGGFGTF | TGCAGTGGGGGGTTCGGCACCTTC